This entry is about one T cell receptor beta chain. The treatment denotes: oral pan-JAK inhibitor, 5-10 mg twice daily. These data belong to a study of CD8+ T cells in alopecia areata. Study as a whole: Each day, treated patients took oral tofacitinib twice, at 5 to 10 mg per dose.

Reverse transcribed after extraction, RNA yielded cDNA as the sequencing template. Here immunoSEQ multiplex PCR was the method, and the copy in TCRdb shows in-frame clones only, minus some. The sample has about 120,000 clones, over 60% seen once; the top ten hold around 5.7%. This CDR3 has 13 residues. Trimming cost V 5 bases and J 9 bases, with 14 bases left between them. The germline V gene has CDR1 SGHDN and CDR2 FVKESK. The chain has TRBV14 and TRBJ2-1, with TRBD1 as a possible D gene (6 bases). The input for sequencing was CD4+ T cells sorted from blood, taken at week 4, from a patient treated with tofacitinib. The receptor's source is a human donor with alopecia areata. CDR3 nucleotides: TGTGCCAGCAGCGTCCGACAGGCCTCTGAGCAGTTCTTC. It is translated as CASSVRQASEQFF.